Shown below are 21 T cell receptor beta chains from a single sample sequenced in a study of Ad26.COV2.S vaccination and SARS-CoV-2 variants. Regarding treatment: some 20 received Ad26.COV2.S at low or high dose, single or two shots; five or six received placebo; per-sample allocation not given. The samples were gathered on day 63 after the first injection of vaccine or placebo. Method: immunoSEQ multiplex PCR; TCRdb's copy keeps in-frame clones and lacks some. The sample lists fewer than 500,000 clones, about 88% occurring once. This specimen consisted of peripheral blood, obtained in a trial of Ad26.COV2.S vaccine versus placebo. All receptors come from a person between 18 and 60 years old who received the Ad26.COV2.S COVID-19 vaccine or a placebo.

The rearrangement joins TRBV24-1 to TRBJ2-5; D is undetermined. V lost 1 base and J lost 8, with 7 bases in between. The CDR3 runs 12 residues. Germline CDR1 is KGHDR and CDR2 is SFDVKD. CDR3 sequence: CATSDLKGTQYF. The CDR3 nucleotides read TGTGCCACCAGTGATTTAAAAGGCACCCAGTACTTC.

The J gene is TRBJ2-7, the V gene TRBV18, with TRBD1 matching 9 bases. With 5 bases clipped from V and 5 bases from J, the junction kept 10 bases outside the gene matches. This CDR3 has 15 amino acids. Germline V gene lookup returns CDR1 KGHSH and CDR2 LQKENI. The CDR3 nucleotides read TGTGCCAGCTCATGGAGGCCGGACAGGGGCCACGAGCAGTACTTC. Translating gives CASSWRPDRGHEQYF.

The J gene is TRBJ1-5, the V gene TRBV5-1; D is unclear. V was pared by 4 bases and J by 4 bases, with 9 bases between. The CDR3 extends over 13 amino acids. CDR1 and CDR2 (germline): SGHRS, YFSETQ. The CDR3 nucleotides are TGCGCCAGCAGCACGCAGCCAAATCAGCCCCAGCATTTT. Its protein product is CASSTQPNQPQHF.

This clone was found once. The chain links TRBV30 to TRBJ2-5; D possibly corresponds to TRBD1 (6 bases). CDR3 length equals 14 residues. In germline, CDR1 is GTSNPN, CDR2 SVGIG (reference sequence). V lost 2 bases and J 5 bases, leaving 15 bases between the germline ends. The DNA for the CDR3 is TGTGCCTGGAGTACATACAGGGAGATGGAGACCCAGTACTTC. This codes for CAWSTYREMETQYF.

The J gene is TRBJ2-3, the V gene TRBV6-6, with TRBD1 matching over 8 bases. Losses at the gene ends were 6 bases for V and 5 bases for J; bases not matched to a gene: 7. This CDR3 comprises 14 residues. In germline, CDR1 is MNHNY, CDR2 SVGAGI (reference sequence). DNA of the CDR3: TGTGCCAGCAGGCGTGGCAGGGGGCAAGATACGCAGTATTTT. Translated: CASRRGRGQDTQYF.

The V gene is TRBV5-1, the J gene TRBJ1-5; D perhaps matches TRBD1 (5 bases). V lost 0 bases, J lost 5 bases, and 12 bases lay in between. Germline V gene data show CDR1 as SGHRS and CDR2 as YFSETQ. This CDR3 contains 15 residues. This CDR3 is CASSLVGARDQPQHF. Written as DNA, the CDR3 is TGCGCCAGCAGCTTGGTAGGGGCGCGCGATCAGCCCCAGCATTTT. The entire variable domain, with the rest obtained from reference TRBV5-1 and TRBJ1-5, is as follows: KAGVTQTPRYLIKTRGQQVTLSCSPISGHRSVSWYQQTPGQGLQFLFEYFSETQRNKGNFPGRFSGRQFSNSRSEMNVSTLELGDSALYLCASSLVGARDQPQHFGDGTRLSIL.

This sequence joins TRBV4-1 and TRBJ2-1; the match to TRBD2 covers 14 bases. Germline V gives CDR1 MGHRA, CDR2 YSYEKL. Trimming removed 2 bases from V and 7 bases from J; junction bases left unmatched: 10. There are 18 residues in the CDR3. The CDR3 sequence is CASSQLDMGLAGVNEQFF. CDR3 nucleotides: TGCGCCAGCAGCCAACTTGATATGGGACTAGCGGGAGTTAATGAGCAGTTCTTC.

This clone was seen a few times. The chain uses TRBV7-9 and TRBJ1-2, with a tentative D call TRBD1 (5 bases). Germline loops: CDR1 SEHNR, CDR2 FQNEAQ (reference sequence). The CDR3 extends over 15 amino acids. V gave up 1 base and J gave up 8 bases, with 17 bases separating them. The DNA of the CDR3 is TGTGCCAGCAGCTTAGTAACCGGGGGATCGTTGGGCTACACCTTC. Amino acids: CASSLVTGGSLGYTF.

The chain combines TRBV7-3 with TRBJ1-1; D is unresolved. The CDR3 runs to 12 residues. The germline V and J ends were trimmed by 1 base and 11 bases, with 11 bases remaining between them. Germline V gene sequence: CDR1 SGHTA, CDR2 FQGTGA. CDR3 in amino acids: CASSLSGGRAFF. The CDR3 bases are TGTGCCAGCAGCTTAAGTGGCGGCCGGGCTTTCTTT. Full variable domain (rest looked up from reference TRBV7-3 and TRBJ1-1): GAGVSQTPSNKVTEKGKYVELRCDPISGHTALYWYRQSLGQGPEFLIYFQGTGAADDSGLPNDRFFAVRPEGSVSTLKIQRTERGDSAVYLCASSLSGGRAFFGQGTRLTVV.

The V call is TRBV27, the J call TRBJ1-4; D remains unclear. This CDR3 contains 12 residues. V lost 6 bases, J lost 4 bases, and 6 bases lay in between. CDR1 is MNHEY and CDR2 is SMNVEV in the germline V gene (reference sequence). CDR3 in amino acids: CASSLDNEKLFF. CDR3 coding DNA: TGTGCCAGCAGCTTGGATAATGAAAAACTGTTTTTT.

This clone was picked up a small number of times. This sequence joins TRBV5-5 and TRBJ1-2; tentatively, D is TRBD1 (5 bases). This CDR3 has 12 amino acids. V lost 4 bases and J 5 bases, leaving 9 bases between the germline ends. CDR1 and CDR2 (germline): SGHKS, YYEKEE (reference sequence). In nucleotides, the CDR3 is TGTGCCAGCAGCCGAGACAGATATGGCTACACCTTC. Its translation is CASSRDRYGYTF.

The chain joins TRBV6-5 to TRBJ2-3; D is perhaps TRBD2 (6 bases). V dropped 7 bases and J dropped 3 bases, with 11 bases sitting between them. This CDR3 is 13 amino acids long. Per the germline V gene, CDR1 is MNHEY and CDR2 is SVGAGI. The chain's CDR3 is CASKEGWTDTQYF. The CDR3 region has the DNA TGTGCCAGCAAGGAGGGCTGGACAGATACGCAGTATTTT.

This chain links TRBV6-5 with TRBJ2-7, with 7 bases lining up with TRBD1. CDR1 is MNHEY and CDR2 is SVGAGI in the germline V gene. CDR3 size: 14 residues. Unmatched junction bases numbered 8, after V lost 7 bases and J lost 2 bases. CDR3 in amino acids: CASTWDRKTYEQYF. DNA for the CDR3: TGTGCCAGCACCTGGGACAGAAAGACCTACGAGCAGTACTTC.

This chain links TRBV2 with TRBJ2-3; 9 nucleotides match TRBD2. Germline CDR1 reads SNHLY; CDR2 reads FYNNEI. With V trimmed by 7 bases and J by 8 bases, 13 bases remained unmatched. The CDR3 length is 15 residues. The CDR3 sequence: CASNPLAGLRGTQYF. CDR3 nucleotide sequence: TGTGCCAGCAACCCTCTAGCGGGGTTACGGGGTACGCAGTATTTT.

The chain uses TRBV6-6 and TRBJ1-2; TRBD1 matches 7 bases. The germline CDR1 and CDR2 sequences are MNHNY and SVGAGI (reference sequence). V trimming: 2 bases; J trimming: 8 bases; junction bases outside the gene matches: 5. The CDR3 runs to 13 residues. CDR3 residues: CASSYRGGPGYTF. DNA for the CDR3: TGTGCCAGCAGTTACCGAGGGGGCCCCGGCTACACCTTC.

The J gene is TRBJ2-7, the V gene TRBV28; D might be TRBD2 (5 bases). The length of the CDR3 is 15 residues. The germline gives CDR1 MDHEN, CDR2 SYDVKM. V was clipped by 6 bases and J by 7 bases, with 22 bases between them. The CDR3 DNA reads TGTGCCAGCAGCCTTGGCGGTTCCGGGGTGTGGGAGCAGTACTTC. Its translation is CASSLGGSGVWEQYF.

This chain joins TRBV5-6 and TRBJ2-7; perhaps TRBD1 as D (6 bases). The germline V gene encodes CDR1 SGHDT and CDR2 YYEEEE. This CDR3 contains 12 residues. V was pared by 1 base and J by 5 bases, with 7 bases between. The CDR3 spells CASSLTGNEQYF. The CDR3 nucleotides are TGTGCCAGCAGCTTGACAGGGAACGAGCAGTACTTC. The complete variable domain, with remaining parts taken from reference TRBV5-6 and TRBJ2-7, reads DAGVTQSPTHLIKTRGQQVTLRCSPKSGHDTVSWYQQALGQGPQFIFQYYEEEERQRGNFPDRFSGHQFPNYSSELNVNALLLGDSALYLCASSLTGNEQYFGPGTRLTVT.

The V and J genes are TRBV4-2 and TRBJ2-3, with a possible D match to TRBD1 (6 bases). Trimming stripped 6 bases from V and 2 bases from J, with 21 bases between. This CDR3 has 17 residues. Per the germline V gene, CDR1 is LGHNA and CDR2 is YNFKEQ. In DNA, the CDR3 is TGTGCCAGCAGTAAAACCGGGACAATAGAGGCCACAGATACGCAGTATTTT. The encoded protein is CASSKTGTIEATDTQYF.

Only one count was recorded for this clone. The CDR3, as DNA: TGTGCCAGCTCACCACAACCTCCGCGGAATTCACCCCTCCACTTT. This gives the protein CASSPQPPRNSPLHF. The chain couples TRBV18 to TRBJ1-6; D ambiguous. CDR1 is KGHSH, CDR2 LQKENI, per germline. V lost 1 base to trimming and J lost 7 bases, with 11 bases between them. The CDR3 has 15 residues.

The V call is TRBV19, the J call TRBJ1-5, with 7 bases aligning to TRBD1. From germline, CDR1 is LNHDA and CDR2 SQIVND (reference sequence). Trimming removed 8 bases from V and 9 bases from J; junction bases left unmatched: 16. The CDR3 has 15 amino acids. CDR3: CASLGQSALGGPQHF. CDR3 coding DNA: TGTGCCAGTTTGGGACAGTCCGCTCTTGGAGGGCCCCAGCATTTT. The full variable domain, in which reference TRBV19 and TRBJ1-5 provide the parts outside the CDR3, is DGGITQSPKYLFRKEGQNVTLSCEQNLNHDAMYWYRQDPGQGLRLIYYSQIVNDFQKGDIAEGYSVSREKKESFPLTVTSAQKNPTAFYLCASLGQSALGGPQHFGDGTRLSIL.

The chain employs TRBV25-1 and TRBJ2-5; perhaps TRBD2 as D (5 bases). Germline CDR1 reads MGHDK; CDR2 reads SYGVNS. The CDR3 is made up of 15 amino acids. Trimming shortened V by 6 bases and J by 5 bases, and 19 bases separated the two germline ends. The CDR3, as DNA: TGTGCCAGCAGACCCGCGGGCGAAGGGCCCGAGACCCAGTACTTC. Its protein product is CASRPAGEGPETQYF.